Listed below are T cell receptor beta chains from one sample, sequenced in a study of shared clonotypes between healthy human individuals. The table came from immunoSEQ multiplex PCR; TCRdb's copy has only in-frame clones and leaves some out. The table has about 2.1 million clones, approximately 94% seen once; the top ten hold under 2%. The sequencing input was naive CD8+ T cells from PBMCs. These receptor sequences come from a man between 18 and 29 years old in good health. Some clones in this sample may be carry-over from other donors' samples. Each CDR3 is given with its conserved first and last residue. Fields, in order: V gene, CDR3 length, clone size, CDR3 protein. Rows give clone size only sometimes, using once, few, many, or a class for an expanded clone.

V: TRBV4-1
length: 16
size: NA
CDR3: CASSRRAGGRGDEQYF

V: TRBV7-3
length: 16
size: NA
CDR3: CASSSGQPSSYNEQFF

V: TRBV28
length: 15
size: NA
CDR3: CASSFGPGTNYGYTF

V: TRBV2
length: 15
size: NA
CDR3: CASSESTGSTGELFF

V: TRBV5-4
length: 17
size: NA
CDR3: CASSYALIGSSYNEQFF

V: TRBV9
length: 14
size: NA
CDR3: CASSSENNRYEQYF

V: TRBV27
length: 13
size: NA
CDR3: CASSLSIIGGAFF

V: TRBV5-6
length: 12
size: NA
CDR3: CASSFQQGEAFF

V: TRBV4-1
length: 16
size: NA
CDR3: CASSQGGFATNEKLFF

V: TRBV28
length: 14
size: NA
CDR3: CASSPTGSSYEQYF

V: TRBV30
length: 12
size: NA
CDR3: CAWSDTGVEQYF

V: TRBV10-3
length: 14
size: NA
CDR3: CATSPGSGPWEQYF

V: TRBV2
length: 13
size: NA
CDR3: CASSEWQAETQYF

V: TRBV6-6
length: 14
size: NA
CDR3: CASSYAGDQETQYF

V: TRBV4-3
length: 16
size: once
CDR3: CASSLGTAPNTGELFF

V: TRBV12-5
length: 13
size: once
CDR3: CASSGNSGLGAFF

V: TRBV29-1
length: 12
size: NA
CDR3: CSVEFTYNEQFF

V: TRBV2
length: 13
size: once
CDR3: CASSERGKDRPRF

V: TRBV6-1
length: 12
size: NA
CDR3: CASIAGNTEAFF

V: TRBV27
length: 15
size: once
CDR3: CASSLSVSGGNTIYF